This T cell receptor (beta chain) was identified during a study of blood T cell repertoires in COVID-19. Study-wide context: Both acute and convalescent COVID-19 samples were obtained from the United States, Italy and Spain. PBMCs, B-cell-depleted T cells, or T cells were the source of the cDNA or gDNA that made up the material.

V was clipped by 0 bases and J by 3 bases, with 10 bases between them. CDR3 length equals 14 residues. Per germline, CDR1 SGHRS and CDR2 YFSETQ. Per the original data handling: The assay estimated nucleated cells by amplifying reference gene primers. The table came from immunoSEQ multiplex PCR; TCRdb's copy has only in-frame clones and leaves some out. Clone size and V and J calls were adopted from that table, with D and trimming inferred from the DNA. The profile shows 240,000 or so clones, approximately 83% of them singletons. The sample taken for sequencing was peripheral blood. This clonotype was obtained from a woman in her twenties or thirties who had recovered from COVID-19. This chain links TRBV5-1 with TRBJ2-7; D is uncertain. The DNA of the CDR3 is TGCGCCAGCAGCTTGGCAGGCCTCGACTACGAGCAGTACTTC. Translated: CASSLAGLDYEQYF.